This TCR beta chain was retrieved from a study of T cell repertoires in cytomegalovirus infection. Study as a whole: A matching HLA type, together with CMV infection, was signaled by public TCR beta signatures.

Study-wide results and caveats: Identification of carriers of CMV plus the relevant HLA was performed using cumulative public TCR beta family frequency. HLA-C-restricted TCR beta clonotypes specific for CMV led the ex vivo response.

TCRdb called the reads again in MiXCR, with one record for every CDR3 protein. The sample yields fewer than 550,000 distinct CDR3 sequences, 16% seen once. The germline V and J ends were trimmed by 3 bases and 0 bases, with 9 bases remaining between them. The CDR3 has 14 residues. Germline V gives CDR1 DFQATT, CDR2 SNEGSKA (reference sequence). This clonotype was seen a handful of times. The antigen is unknown. Sequenced material: CD8+ T cells from PBMCs. This sequence was found in a human donor in good health (CMV status not recorded). Some clones in this sample may be carry-over from other donors' samples. The rearrangement uses TRBV20-1 and TRBJ2-1; D unclear. This chain's CDR3 is CSASAFISYNEQFF. The CDR3 nucleotides are TGCAGTGCTAGCGCATTTATCTCCTACAATGAGCAGTTCTTC.